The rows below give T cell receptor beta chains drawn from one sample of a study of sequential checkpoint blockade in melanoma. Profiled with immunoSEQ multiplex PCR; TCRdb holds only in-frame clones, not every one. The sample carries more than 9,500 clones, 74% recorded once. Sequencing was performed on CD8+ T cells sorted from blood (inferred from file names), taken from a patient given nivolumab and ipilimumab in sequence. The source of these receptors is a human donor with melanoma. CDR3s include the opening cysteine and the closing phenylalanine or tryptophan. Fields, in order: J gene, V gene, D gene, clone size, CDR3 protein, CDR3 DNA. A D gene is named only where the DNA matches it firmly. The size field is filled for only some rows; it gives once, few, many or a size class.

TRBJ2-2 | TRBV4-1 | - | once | CASSRALAGELFF | TGCGCCAGCAGCCGGGCCCTGGCCGGGGAGCTGTTTTTT
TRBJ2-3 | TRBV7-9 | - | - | CASSLGRYPDTQYF | TGTGCCAGCAGCCTAGGTCGGTACCCAGATACGCAGTATTTT
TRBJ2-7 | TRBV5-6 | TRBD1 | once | CASSPGDSSSEQYF | TGTGCCAGCAGCCCCGGGGACAGCTCGAGCGAGCAGTACTTC
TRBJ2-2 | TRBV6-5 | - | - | CASSFGGGREEGELFF | TGTGCCAGCAGTTTTGGGGGAGGCCGTGAAGAAGGGGAGCTGTTTTTT
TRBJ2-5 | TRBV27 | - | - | CASRFRLWTQETQYF | TGTGCCAGCAGATTCAGACTATGGACCCAGGAGACCCAGTACTTC
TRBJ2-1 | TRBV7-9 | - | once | CASSLEGGRKREQFF | TGTGCCAGCAGCTTAGAAGGTGGAAGAAAGCGTGAGCAGTTCTTC
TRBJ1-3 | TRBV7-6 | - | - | CASSFRQDLSGNTIYF | TGTGCCAGCAGCTTCAGACAGGACCTCTCTGGAAACACCATATATTTT
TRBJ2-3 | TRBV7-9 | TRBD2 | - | CASIKSGISTDTQYF | TGTGCCAGCATCAAAAGCGGGATAAGCACAGATACGCAGTATTTT
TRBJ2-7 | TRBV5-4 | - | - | CASSLVVGGDYEQYF | TGTGCCAGCAGCTTGGTCGTCGGCGGGGACTACGAGCAGTACTTC
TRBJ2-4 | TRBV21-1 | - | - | CASSKAGGNIQYF | TGTGCCAGCAGCAAAGCCGGGGGAAACATTCAGTACTTC
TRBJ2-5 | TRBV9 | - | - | CASSVDGGNQETQYF | TGTGCCAGCAGCGTAGACGGCGGGAACCAAGAGACCCAGTACTTC
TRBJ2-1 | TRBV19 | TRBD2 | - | CASSIREELYNEQFF | TGTGCCAGTAGTATACGGGAGGAGTTGTACAATGAGCAGTTCTTC
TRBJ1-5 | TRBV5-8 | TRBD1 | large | CASSLGQRSNQPQHF | TGTGCCAGCAGCCTGGGACAGCGAAGCAATCAGCCCCAGCATTTT
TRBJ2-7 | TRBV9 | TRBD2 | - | CASSVVASGGSYEQYF | TGTGCCAGCAGCGTAGTGGCTAGCGGAGGTTCCTACGAGCAGTACTTC
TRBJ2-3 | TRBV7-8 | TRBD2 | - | CASSPRTSGRSVDTQYF | TGTGCCAGCAGCCCACGGACTAGCGGGAGGAGCGTAGATACGCAGTATTTT
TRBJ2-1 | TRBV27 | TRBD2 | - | CASSPGLALNEQFF | TGTGCCAGCAGTCCAGGACTAGCGCTCAATGAGCAGTTCTTC
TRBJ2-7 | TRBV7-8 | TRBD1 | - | CASSHRDRGYEQYF | TGTGCCAGCAGCCACCGGGACAGGGGATACGAGCAGTACTTC